This is a list of T cell receptor beta chains from one sample in a study of a mutant IDH1 vaccine in newly diagnosed glioma. Profiling relied on immunoSEQ multiplex PCR, and the TCRdb table lists in-frame clones only, not all of them. The sample yields tens of thousands of clones, 78% seen once. Antigens of these TCRs are unknown. The starting material was PBMCs, obtained from a glioma patient whose treatment included an IDH1 peptide vaccine. The receptor set was obtained from a middle-aged woman with glioma. CDR3s include the opening cysteine and the closing phenylalanine or tryptophan. D genes are given only for firm matches. Clone size is not always given. Where it is, it says once, few, many or a class for expanded clones.

V gene: TRBV11-2
J gene: TRBJ2-7
D gene: NA
clone size: once
CDR3 protein: CASRQQGRDEQYF
CDR3 DNA: TGTGCCAGCAGGCAACAGGGCAGGGACGAGCAGTACTTC

V gene: TRBV6-4
J gene: TRBJ2-3
D gene: TRBD2
clone size: NA
CDR3 protein: CASSPSGGTSDTQYF
CDR3 DNA: TGTGCCAGCAGCCCTAGCGGGGGGACCTCAGATACGCAGTATTTT

V gene: TRBV12-5
J gene: TRBJ2-7
D gene: NA
clone size: NA
CDR3 protein: CASTRGTYEQYF
CDR3 DNA: TGTGCTAGTACCCGGGGGACATACGAGCAGTACTTC

V gene: TRBV7-2
J gene: TRBJ2-5
D gene: TRBD2
clone size: NA
CDR3 protein: CASSLFLAGGTQYF
CDR3 DNA: TGTGCCAGCAGCCTGTTTCTAGCGGGGGGGACCCAGTACTTC

V gene: TRBV10-3
J gene: TRBJ2-5
D gene: TRBD1
clone size: NA
CDR3 protein: CAIRPQGLETQYF
CDR3 DNA: TGTGCCATCAGACCACAGGGGCTCGAGACCCAGTACTTC

V gene: TRBV6-1
J gene: TRBJ1-1
D gene: NA
clone size: NA
CDR3 protein: CASSGPRVRTEAFF
CDR3 DNA: TGTGCCAGCAGCGGACCTAGGGTAAGGACTGAAGCTTTCTTT

V gene: TRBV2
J gene: TRBJ1-1
D gene: NA
clone size: NA
CDR3 protein: CASRGGILPRPAFF
CDR3 DNA: TGTGCCAGCAGGGGCGGGATCCTCCCTCGCCCAGCTTTCTTT

V gene: TRBV6-6
J gene: TRBJ1-1
D gene: TRBD1
clone size: once
CDR3 protein: CASRDRGRRRTEAFF
CDR3 DNA: TGTGCCAGCAGGGATAGGGGGCGACGAAGGACTGAAGCTTTCTTT

V gene: TRBV7-5
J gene: TRBJ1-6
D gene: NA
clone size: few
CDR3 protein: CARRGYGQASNSPLHF
CDR3 DNA: TGTGCCAGAAGGGGGTATGGGCAGGCATCAAATTCACCCCTCCACTTT

V gene: TRBV6-5
J gene: TRBJ2-5
D gene: NA
clone size: NA
CDR3 protein: CASSYSHLELGETQYF
CDR3 DNA: TGTGCCAGCAGTTACTCACACCTAGAGTTGGGAGAGACCCAGTACTTC

V gene: TRBV30
J gene: TRBJ2-2
D gene: NA
clone size: once
CDR3 protein: CAWSVEGRGNTGELFF
CDR3 DNA: TGTGCCTGGAGTGTAGAGGGGCGCGGTAACACCGGGGAGCTGTTTTTT

V gene: TRBV5-4
J gene: TRBJ1-1
D gene: NA
clone size: NA
CDR3 protein: CASRQGGTEAFF
CDR3 DNA: TGTGCCAGCAGACAAGGGGGGACTGAAGCTTTCTTT

V gene: TRBV6-1
J gene: TRBJ1-3
D gene: NA
clone size: NA
CDR3 protein: CASSVTVSGNTIYF
CDR3 DNA: TGTGCCAGCAGTGTGACAGTCTCTGGAAACACCATATATTTT

V gene: TRBV29-1
J gene: TRBJ2-3
D gene: TRBD2
clone size: NA
CDR3 protein: CSVERGDTDTQYF
CDR3 DNA: TGCAGCGTTGAGCGGGGGGACACAGATACGCAGTATTTT

V gene: TRBV7-6
J gene: TRBJ2-1
D gene: NA
clone size: NA
CDR3 protein: CASSLGAGPNEQFF
CDR3 DNA: TGTGCCAGCAGCTTAGGCGCCGGACCGAATGAGCAGTTCTTC

V gene: TRBV19
J gene: TRBJ1-6
D gene: NA
clone size: NA
CDR3 protein: CASSIQRGPSYNSPLHF
CDR3 DNA: TGTGCCAGTAGTATACAACGGGGGCCCTCCTATAATTCACCCCTCCACTTT

V gene: TRBV7-2
J gene: TRBJ1-4
D gene: NA
clone size: NA
CDR3 protein: CASSPDREGADEKLFF
CDR3 DNA: TGTGCCAGCAGCCCGGATCGAGAAGGGGCAGATGAAAAACTGTTTTTT

V gene: TRBV10-3
J gene: TRBJ2-2
D gene: NA
clone size: once
CDR3 protein: CAISESSGRTINTGELFF
CDR3 DNA: TGTGCCATCAGTGAGTCGAGCGGCAGGACAATTAACACCGGGGAGCTGTTTTTT

V gene: TRBV18
J gene: TRBJ1-3
D gene: NA
clone size: NA
CDR3 protein: CASSPQSNRGNTIYF
CDR3 DNA: TGTGCCAGCTCACCACAGTCGAACAGGGGAAACACCATATATTTT

V gene: TRBV6-6
J gene: TRBJ1-5
D gene: TRBD1
clone size: once
CDR3 protein: CASSPLQGVSQPQHF
CDR3 DNA: TGTGCCAGCAGCCCCCTCCAGGGGGTTAGTCAGCCCCAGCATTTT

V gene: TRBV29-1
J gene: TRBJ2-7
D gene: TRBD1
clone size: NA
CDR3 protein: CSVGIGQVYEQYF
CDR3 DNA: TGCAGCGTCGGAATTGGACAGGTCTACGAGCAGTACTTC

V gene: TRBV15
J gene: TRBJ1-1
D gene: NA
clone size: NA
CDR3 protein: CATSRAVNTEAFF
CDR3 DNA: TGTGCCACCTCCCGGGCCGTGAACACTGAAGCTTTCTTT

V gene: TRBV4-1
J gene: TRBJ2-3
D gene: NA
clone size: NA
CDR3 protein: CASSQEVAGDTQYF
CDR3 DNA: TGCGCCAGCAGCCAAGAAGTGGCGGGAGATACGCAGTATTTT

V gene: TRBV6-5
J gene: TRBJ2-1
D gene: NA
clone size: NA
CDR3 protein: CASSYASDYNEQFF
CDR3 DNA: TGTGCCAGCAGTTACGCTAGCGATTACAATGAGCAGTTCTTC